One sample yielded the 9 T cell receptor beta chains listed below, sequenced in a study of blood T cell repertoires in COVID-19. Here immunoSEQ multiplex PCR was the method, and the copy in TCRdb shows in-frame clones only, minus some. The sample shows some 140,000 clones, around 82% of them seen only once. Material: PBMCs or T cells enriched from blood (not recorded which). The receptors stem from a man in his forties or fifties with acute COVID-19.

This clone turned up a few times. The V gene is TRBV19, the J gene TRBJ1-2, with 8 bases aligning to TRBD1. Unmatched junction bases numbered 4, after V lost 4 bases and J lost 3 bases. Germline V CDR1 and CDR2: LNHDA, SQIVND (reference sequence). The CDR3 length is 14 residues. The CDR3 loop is CASSTTGADYGYTF. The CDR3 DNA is TGTGCCAGTAGTACGACAGGGGCTGACTATGGCTACACCTTC.

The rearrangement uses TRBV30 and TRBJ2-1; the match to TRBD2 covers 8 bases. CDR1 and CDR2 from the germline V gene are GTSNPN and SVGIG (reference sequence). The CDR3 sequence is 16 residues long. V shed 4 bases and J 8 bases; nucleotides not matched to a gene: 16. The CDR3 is CAWNPGTSGSRHEQFF. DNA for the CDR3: TGTGCCTGGAACCCCGGGACAAGCGGGAGTAGGCATGAGCAGTTCTTC.

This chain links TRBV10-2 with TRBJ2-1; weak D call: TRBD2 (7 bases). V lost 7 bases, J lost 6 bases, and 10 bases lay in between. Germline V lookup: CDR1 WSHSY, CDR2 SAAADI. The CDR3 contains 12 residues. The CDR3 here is CASKGGGNEQFF. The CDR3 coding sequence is TGCGCCAGCAAGGGAGGGGGCAATGAGCAGTTCTTC.

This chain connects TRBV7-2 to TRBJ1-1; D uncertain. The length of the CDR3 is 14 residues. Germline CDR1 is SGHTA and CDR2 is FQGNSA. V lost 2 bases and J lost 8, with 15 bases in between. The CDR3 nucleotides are TGTGCCAGCAGCTTACTACGGGAGATGGCAGAAGCTTTCTTT. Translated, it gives CASSLLREMAEAFF.

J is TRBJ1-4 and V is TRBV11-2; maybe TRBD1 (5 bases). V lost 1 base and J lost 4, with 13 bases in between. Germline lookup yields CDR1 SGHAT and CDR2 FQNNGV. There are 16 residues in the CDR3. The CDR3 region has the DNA TGTGCCAGCAGCTTAGGGGGCCTAGGTAGTAATGAAAAACTGTTTTTT. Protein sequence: CASSLGGLGSNEKLFF. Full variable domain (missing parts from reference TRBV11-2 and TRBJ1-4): EAGVAQSPRYKIIEKRQSVAFWCNPISGHATLYWYQQILGQGPKLLIQFQNNGVVDDSQLPKDRFSAERLKGVDSTLKIQPAKLEDSAVYLCASSLGGLGSNEKLFFGSGTQLSVL.

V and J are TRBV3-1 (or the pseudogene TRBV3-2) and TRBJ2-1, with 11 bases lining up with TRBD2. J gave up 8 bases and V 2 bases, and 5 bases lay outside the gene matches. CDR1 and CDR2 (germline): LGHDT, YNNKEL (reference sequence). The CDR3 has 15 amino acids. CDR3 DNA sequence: TGTGCCAGCAGCCAATTGTGGACTAGCGGGCATGAGCAGTTCTTC. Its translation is CASSQLWTSGHEQFF.

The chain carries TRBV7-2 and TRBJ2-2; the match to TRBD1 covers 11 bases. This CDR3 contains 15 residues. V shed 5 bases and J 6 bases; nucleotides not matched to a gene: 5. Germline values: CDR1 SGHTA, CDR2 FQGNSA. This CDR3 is CASSSGTGGAGELFF. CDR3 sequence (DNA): TGTGCCAGCAGCAGTGGGACAGGGGGTGCCGGGGAGCTGTTTTTT.

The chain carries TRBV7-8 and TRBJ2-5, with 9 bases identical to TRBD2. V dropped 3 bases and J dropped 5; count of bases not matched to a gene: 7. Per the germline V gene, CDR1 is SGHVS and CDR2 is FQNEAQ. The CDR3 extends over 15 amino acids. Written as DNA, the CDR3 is TGTGCCAGCAGCTTTGCGGGAGGGGGAGCGGAGACCCAGTACTTC. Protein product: CASSFAGGGAETQYF.

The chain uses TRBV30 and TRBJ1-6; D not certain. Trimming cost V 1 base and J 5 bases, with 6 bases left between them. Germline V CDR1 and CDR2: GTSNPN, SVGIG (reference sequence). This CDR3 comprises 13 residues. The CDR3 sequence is CAWSALHNSPLHF. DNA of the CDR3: TGTGCCTGGAGTGCCCTTCATAATTCACCCCTCCACTTT.